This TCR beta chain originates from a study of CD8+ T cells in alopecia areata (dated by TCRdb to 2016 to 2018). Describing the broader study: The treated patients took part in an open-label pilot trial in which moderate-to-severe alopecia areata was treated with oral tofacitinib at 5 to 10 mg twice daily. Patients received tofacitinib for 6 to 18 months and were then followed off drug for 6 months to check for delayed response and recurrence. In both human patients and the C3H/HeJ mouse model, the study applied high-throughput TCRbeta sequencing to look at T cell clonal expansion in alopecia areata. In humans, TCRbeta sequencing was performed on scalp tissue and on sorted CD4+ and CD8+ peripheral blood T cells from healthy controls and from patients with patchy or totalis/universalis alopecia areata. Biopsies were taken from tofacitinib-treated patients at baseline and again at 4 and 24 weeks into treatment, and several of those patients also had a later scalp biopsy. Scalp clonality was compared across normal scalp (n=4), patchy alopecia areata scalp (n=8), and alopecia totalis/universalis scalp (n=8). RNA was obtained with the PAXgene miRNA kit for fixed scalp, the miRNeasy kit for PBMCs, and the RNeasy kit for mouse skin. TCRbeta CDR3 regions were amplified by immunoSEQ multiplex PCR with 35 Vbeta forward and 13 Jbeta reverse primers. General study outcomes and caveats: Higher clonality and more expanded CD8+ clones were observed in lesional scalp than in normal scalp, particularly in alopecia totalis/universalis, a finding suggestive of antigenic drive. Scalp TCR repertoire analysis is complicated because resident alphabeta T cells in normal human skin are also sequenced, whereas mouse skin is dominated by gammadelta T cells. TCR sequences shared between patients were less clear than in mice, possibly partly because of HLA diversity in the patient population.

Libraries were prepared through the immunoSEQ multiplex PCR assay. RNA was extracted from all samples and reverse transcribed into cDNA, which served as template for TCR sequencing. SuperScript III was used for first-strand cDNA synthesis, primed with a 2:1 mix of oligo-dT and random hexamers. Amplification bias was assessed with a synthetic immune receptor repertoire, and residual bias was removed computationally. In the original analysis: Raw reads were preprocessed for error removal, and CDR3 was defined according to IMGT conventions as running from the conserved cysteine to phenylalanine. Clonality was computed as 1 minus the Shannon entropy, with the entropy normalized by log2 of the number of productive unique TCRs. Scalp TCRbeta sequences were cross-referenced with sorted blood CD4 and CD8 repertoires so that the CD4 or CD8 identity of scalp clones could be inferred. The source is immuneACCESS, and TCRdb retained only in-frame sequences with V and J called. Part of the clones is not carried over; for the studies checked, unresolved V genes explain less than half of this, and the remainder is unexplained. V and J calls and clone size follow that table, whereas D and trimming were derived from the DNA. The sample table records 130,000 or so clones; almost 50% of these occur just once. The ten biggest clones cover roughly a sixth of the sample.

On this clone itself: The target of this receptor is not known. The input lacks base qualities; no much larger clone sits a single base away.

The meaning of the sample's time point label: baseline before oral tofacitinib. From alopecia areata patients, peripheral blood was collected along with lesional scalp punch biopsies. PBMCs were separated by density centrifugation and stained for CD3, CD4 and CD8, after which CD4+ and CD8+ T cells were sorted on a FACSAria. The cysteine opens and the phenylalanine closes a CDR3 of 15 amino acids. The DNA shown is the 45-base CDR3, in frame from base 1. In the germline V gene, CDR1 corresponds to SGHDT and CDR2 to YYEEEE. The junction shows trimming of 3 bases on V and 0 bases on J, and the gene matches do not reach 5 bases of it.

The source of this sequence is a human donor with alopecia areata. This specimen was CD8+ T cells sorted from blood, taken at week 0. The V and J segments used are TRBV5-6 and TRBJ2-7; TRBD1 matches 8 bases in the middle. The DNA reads TGTGCCAGCAGCTCGGACAGGGAGATCTCCTACGAGCAGTACTTC. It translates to CASSSDREISYEQYF.